Following are 26 T cell receptor beta chains from one sample sequenced in a study of identical twins. MiXCR, run by TCRdb on the 5' RACE reads, gives a single entry per CDR3 protein. The sample contains 750,000 to 950,000 distinct CDR3 sequences, about 12% of which appear only once. These sequences were also reported in another study, on yellow fever vaccine responses in identical twins.

The sequenced sample was PBMCs. All receptors derive from a woman aged 18 to 35 in good health.

The chain couples TRBV7-9 to TRBJ2-1; D remains unclear. Per the germline V gene, CDR1 is SEHNR and CDR2 is FQNEAQ (reference sequence). CDR3 size: 15 residues. The V end lost 2 bases, the J end lost 9 bases, and 17 bases lay between the germline ends. The chain's CDR3 is CASSLRASTVGEQFF. CDR3 DNA sequence: TGTGCCAGCAGCTTAAGGGCTTCAACCGTGGGTGAGCAGTTCTTC.

The gene calls are TRBV20-1 and TRBJ2-7; maybe TRBD2 (6 bases). Per the germline V gene, CDR1 is DFQATT and CDR2 is SNEGSKA (reference sequence). The CDR3 sequence is 15 residues long. V lost 0 bases and J 0 bases, leaving 12 bases between the germline ends. The CDR3 protein is CSARDEAGSSYEQYF. The CDR3 DNA is TGCAGTGCTAGAGATGAGGCGGGAAGCTCCTACGAGCAGTACTTC.

The sample holds many counts of this clonotype. This chain uses TRBV12-3 or TRBV12-4 with TRBJ2-5; D gene ambiguous. This CDR3 is 15 amino acids long. Trimming pared 2 bases from V and 5 bases from J, leaving 15 bases between. DNA for the CDR3: TGTGCCAGCAGTTTATGGACGTATCGGTCGGAGACCCAGTACTTC. It codes for CASSLWTYRSETQYF.

Only a few counts were recorded for this clonotype. V is TRBV29-1 and J is TRBJ2-7, with 7 bases matching TRBD1. This CDR3 is 17 amino acids long. In germline, CDR1 is SQVTM, CDR2 ANQGSEA. Losses at the gene ends were 6 bases for V and 0 bases for J; bases not matched to a gene: 17. The CDR3 nucleotides read TGCAGCGTAACAGGGGTCCTTGCGTATCACGACTCCTACGAGCAGTACTTC. Its translation: CSVTGVLAYHDSYEQYF.

In DNA, the CDR3 is TGCGCCAGCAGCGTGACAGGGTTTGGAGAGACCCAGTACTTC. Protein sequence: CASSVTGFGETQYF. The genes are TRBV5-1 and TRBJ2-5; TRBD1 matches 7 bases. The CDR3 extends over 14 amino acids. CDR1 is SGHRS, CDR2 YFSETQ, per germline. Trimming at V came to 4 bases and at J to 4 bases, leaving 7 bases not matched to a gene.

This clonotype has a count of ten or more. The chain carries TRBV2 and TRBJ1-5, with 9 bases that match TRBD1. The CDR3 consists of 15 residues. The V and J ends lost 7 bases and 6 bases, in that order; junction bases with no gene match: 10. Germline V CDR1 and CDR2: SNHLY, FYNNEI. The CDR3 sequence is CASIGTGSFGQPQHF. In nucleotides, the CDR3 is TGTGCCAGCATAGGGACAGGGAGTTTCGGTCAGCCCCAGCATTTT.

The genes are TRBV10-2 and TRBJ1-1; D uncertain. Germline V gene data show CDR1 as WSHSY and CDR2 as SAAADI. Trimming shortened V by 6 bases and J by 5 bases, and 13 bases separated the two germline ends. The CDR3 is 13 amino acids. CDR3 amino acids: CASSERRLTEAFF. The CDR3, as DNA: TGCGCCAGCAGCGAGCGTAGATTGACTGAAGCTTTCTTT.

In this sample, this clonotype turned up a few times. The chain carries TRBV11-2 and TRBJ2-3; D possibly uses TRBD1 or TRBD2 (5 bases each). The germline V gene has CDR1 SGHAT and CDR2 FQNNGV. The CDR3 is made up of 15 amino acids. Trimming took off 1 base at V and 4 bases at J, with 12 bases between the two ends. The CDR3 sequence is CASSLGNVGADTQYF. CDR3 sequence (DNA): TGTGCCAGCAGCTTAGGGAATGTGGGGGCAGATACGCAGTATTTT. The whole variable domain, remainder taken from reference TRBV11-2 and TRBJ2-3, is EAGVAQSPRYKIIEKRQSVAFWCNPISGHATLYWYQQILGQGPKLLIQFQNNGVVDDSQLPKDRFSAERLKGVDSTLKIQPAKLEDSAVYLCASSLGNVGADTQYFGPGTRLTVL.

This chain links TRBV18 with TRBJ2-7; TRBD1 agrees at 8 bases. Germline loops: CDR1 KGHSH, CDR2 LQKENI. This CDR3 is 15 amino acids long. V lost 2 bases, J lost 1 base, and 4 bases stayed unmatched. CDR3 sequence reads: CASSPIGQGSYEQYF. The CDR3 nucleotides read TGTGCCAGCTCACCAATAGGACAGGGATCCTACGAGCAGTACTTC.

There are many counts of this clonotype. The chain carries TRBV5-1 and TRBJ2-5, with D uncertain. Trimming stripped 2 bases from V and 5 bases from J, with 13 bases between. Germline V gene data show CDR1 as SGHRS and CDR2 as YFSETQ. This CDR3 spans 14 amino acids. CDR3 in DNA: TGCGCCAGCAGCTTTGCGGACGGACGTGAGACCCAGTACTTC. Translating gives CASSFADGRETQYF.

In this sample, this clonotype turned up a few times. The chain employs TRBV28 and TRBJ2-2; D is uncertain. In germline, CDR1 is MDHEN, CDR2 SYDVKM. V was pared by 6 bases and J by 6 bases, with 11 bases between. This CDR3 spans 13 amino acids. The CDR3 reads CASRIGVPGELFF. CDR3 nucleotide sequence: TGTGCCAGCAGAATTGGGGTCCCCGGGGAGCTGTTTTTT.

This clonotype was seen a few times. The J gene is TRBJ1-1, the V gene TRBV3-1; tentatively, D is TRBD1 (5 bases). CDR3 length: 14 residues. V lost 3 bases, J lost 8 bases, and 16 bases lay in between. Per germline, CDR1 LGHDT and CDR2 YNNKEL (reference sequence). This chain's CDR3 is CASSQDTLGGEAFF. The CDR3 nucleotides are TGTGCCAGCAGCCAGGACACCCTTGGAGGGGAAGCTTTCTTT.

The rearrangement links TRBV12-3 or TRBV12-4 to TRBJ1-5, with 8 bases identical to TRBD1. V was clipped by 5 bases and J by 0 bases; unmatched bases: 0. The CDR3 has 14 residues. CDR3 protein: CASSTGGSNQPQHF. The CDR3 nucleotides are TGTGCCAGCAGTACAGGGGGTAGCAATCAGCCCCAGCATTTT.

This clonotype was picked up a small number of times. The CDR3 DNA reads as TGTGCCAGCAGCTTCCCGCCCCTCCGTCCGCTGTTTTTT. This encodes CASSFPPLRPLFF. V gene TRBV13 combines with J gene TRBJ2-2; D gene ambiguous. The CDR3 consists of 13 residues. CDR1 is PRHDT and CDR2 is FYEKMQ in the germline V gene (reference sequence). Trimming removed 3 bases at V and 13 bases at J, with 15 bases between.

The chain joins TRBV10-3 to TRBJ2-7; D is undetermined. V lost 7 bases and J lost 6, with 16 bases in between. Germline assignment: CDR1 ENHRY and CDR2 SYGVKD. The CDR3 covers 13 residues. The CDR3 DNA reads as TGTGCCATCACTAATACAAAATCGGGCGAGCAGTACTTC. It yields the protein CAITNTKSGEQYF.

This clonotype was detected only a few times. V is TRBV28 and J is TRBJ1-1; D unresolved. CDR3 size: 13 residues. CDR1 is MDHEN, CDR2 SYDVKM, per germline. V was shortened by 5 bases and J by 4 bases, with 11 bases between the two germline ends. CDR3 bases: TGTGCCAGCAGTGCTCACAGAAGCACTGAAGCTTTCTTT. Residues: CASSAHRSTEAFF.

This clonotype was picked up a small number of times. The V call is TRBV10-3, the J call TRBJ2-7, with 7 bases fitting TRBD1. After removal of 7 bases from V and 0 bases from J, the junction contained 6 bases not matched to a gene. The CDR3 spans 14 residues. The V gene's germline CDR1 is ENHRY and CDR2 SYGVKD. In nucleotides, the CDR3 is TGTGCCATCAAAAGACAGGGAAGCTCCTACGAGCAGTACTTC. Translating it yields CAIKRQGSSYEQYF.

This clonotype was observed a handful of times. This chain links TRBV29-1 with TRBJ1-1; D uncertain. The germline V gene has CDR1 SQVTM and CDR2 ANQGSEA. The CDR3 has 11 amino acids. The V end was cut by 6 bases, the J end by 1 base, with 6 bases between. The CDR3 loop reads CSVFGNTEAFF. The CDR3 DNA follows: TGCAGCGTGTTTGGGAACACTGAAGCTTTCTTT.

This clonotype was observed a few times. The chain carries TRBV6-1 and TRBJ1-6; TRBD1 might be the D (5 bases). Trimming stripped 6 bases from V and 8 bases from J, with 17 bases between. The CDR3 runs 15 residues. From germline, CDR1 is MNHNS and CDR2 SASEGT. The CDR3 spells CASSELDRAYSPLHF. In DNA form, the CDR3 reads TGTGCCAGCAGCGAACTTGACAGAGCTTATTCACCCCTCCACTTT.

This chain uses TRBV2 with TRBJ2-1; 8 nucleotides match TRBD2. Looked up from germline, CDR1 is SNHLY and CDR2 is FYNNEI. The ends lost 6 bases at V and 3 bases at J; junction bases unmatched: 7. The CDR3 loop spans 15 amino acids. CDR3 sequence: CASSARLAFYNEQFF. CDR3 nucleotides: TGTGCCAGCAGCGCGCGACTAGCGTTCTACAATGAGCAGTTCTTC.

The genes are TRBV4-1 and TRBJ2-3; D is uncertain. CDR1 is MGHRA and CDR2 is YSYEKL in the germline V gene. V was trimmed by 0 bases and J by 3 bases, leaving 10 bases between them. The CDR3 spans 15 residues. CDR3 amino acids: CASSQDPRATDTQYF. The CDR3 DNA reads as TGCGCCAGCAGCCAAGATCCCCGCGCGACAGATACGCAGTATTTT.

This clonotype was recorded a few times. V gene TRBV20-1 combines with J gene TRBJ2-5; no firm D call. The CDR3 has 15 amino acids. Germline CDR1 DFQATT, CDR2 SNEGSKA (reference sequence). V shed 0 bases and J shed 4 bases, with 15 bases lying between them. This CDR3 is CSARDLKLPLETQYF. The CDR3 DNA reads as TGCAGTGCTAGAGATCTTAAGTTACCTTTAGAGACCCAGTACTTC.

This clonotype was counted between two and nine times. This sequence joins TRBV4-1 and TRBJ2-1; 9 bases fit TRBD2. The CDR3 covers 19 residues. Germline values: CDR1 MGHRA, CDR2 YSYEKL. Losses at the gene ends were 3 bases for V and 0 bases for J; bases not matched to a gene: 12. CDR3 sequence (DNA): TGCGCCAGCAGCCACCTTCGGGCGGCGGGAGGGAGCTCCTACAATGAGCAGTTCTTC. This codes for CASSHLRAAGGSSYNEQFF.

This clonotype was found many times. J is TRBJ2-1 and V is TRBV3-1; D is possibly TRBD2 (5 bases). V lost 7 bases to trimming and J lost 5 bases, with 24 bases between them. This CDR3 comprises 17 residues. The germline gives CDR1 LGHDT, CDR2 YNNKEL (reference sequence). This CDR3 is CASNPSQTRRSNNEQFF. CDR3 bases: TGTGCCAGCAACCCCAGCCAGACGAGGAGGTCTAACAATGAGCAGTTCTTC.

In its sample, this clonotype was seen a few times. The chain recombines TRBV5-5 with TRBJ2-2; unclear D gene. The CDR3 extends over 15 amino acids. V lost 3 bases and J 0 bases, leaving 9 bases between the germline ends. Germline-derived CDR1 and CDR2 are SGHKS and YYEKEE (reference sequence). CDR3 residues: CASSWRASNTGELFF. CDR3 in DNA: TGTGCCAGCAGCTGGCGAGCATCGAACACCGGGGAGCTGTTTTTT.

Only a few counts were recorded for this clonotype. The chain links TRBV7-6 to TRBJ2-2; D is uncertain. Germline V gene data show CDR1 as SGHVS and CDR2 as FNYEAQ. This CDR3 has 14 residues. The ends were cut back, 4 bases at V and 7 bases at J, with 13 bases in the middle. The CDR3 DNA reads TGTGCCAGCAGCTCCAAGGGCGGAATCGGGGAGCTGTTTTTT. It codes for CASSSKGGIGELFF.